One sample yielded the 16 T cell receptor beta chains listed below, sequenced in a study of CD8+ T cells in alopecia areata. RNA was extracted and reverse transcribed into cDNA as the sequencing template. Clones were read by immunoSEQ multiplex PCR, and TCRdb kept only the in-frame ones, dropping some. This table has 150,000 to 200,000 clones, 67% appearing once. The sequenced sample was CD8+ T cells sorted from blood, obtained at week 0. All receptors derive from a human donor with alopecia areata.

This clone was counted only a few times. The chain is built from TRBV2 and TRBJ2-4, with D uncertain. V lost 6 bases to trimming and J lost 5 bases, with 14 bases between them. Per the germline V gene, CDR1 is SNHLY and CDR2 is FYNNEI. There are 14 residues in the CDR3. CDR3 residues: CASREVVGQNIQYF. CDR3 in DNA: TGTGCCAGCAGAGAGGTAGTTGGCCAAAACATTCAGTACTTC.

This clone turned up a few times. V usage is TRBV27 and J usage is TRBJ1-5; the match to TRBD1 covers 9 bases. The junction had 11 bases not matched to a gene; V was cut back by 10 bases and J by 7 bases. The CDR3 has 14 residues. Looked up from germline, CDR1 is MNHEY and CDR2 is SMNVEV (reference sequence). DNA of the CDR3: TGTGCCACCTCCCTGACAGGGGGAGGACAGCCCCAGCATTTT. Its translation is CATSLTGGGQPQHF.

This clone is a singleton in its sample. The V gene is TRBV4-1, the J gene TRBJ1-5; D ambiguous. The CDR3 length is 15 residues. Deletions cut 5 bases from V and 6 bases from J, with 17 bases between. Germline CDR1 MGHRA, CDR2 YSYEKL. The CDR3 is CASSAIGEEGQPQHF. DNA of the CDR3: TGCGCCAGCAGCGCAATCGGGGAAGAAGGTCAGCCCCAGCATTTT.

V gene TRBV30 combines with J gene TRBJ2-5, with D unresolved. Trimming left V 4 bases short and J 4 bases short, with 10 bases between. The CDR3 is made up of 12 amino acids. Looked up from germline, CDR1 is GTSNPN and CDR2 is SVGIG (reference sequence). CDR3 sequence: CAWTLDVETQYF. Here the CDR3 DNA reads TGTGCCTGGACTCTAGACGTAGAGACCCAGTACTTC.

This clone was seen a single time. The gene calls are TRBV5-7 and TRBJ1-5; 10 positions match TRBD1. TRBV5-7 is an ORF; its function is uncertain. This CDR3 has 16 residues. V lost 0 bases and J lost 4; bases outside the gene matches: 4. The DNA for the CDR3 is TGTGCCAGCAGCTTGGGACAGGGGGCTCTAAATCAGCCCCAGCATTTT. Translating it yields CASSLGQGALNQPQHF.

This clone was seen only a few times. The rearrangement joins TRBV29-1 to TRBJ1-2, with a possible D match to TRBD1 (6 bases). Per germline, CDR1 SQVTM and CDR2 ANQGSEA. This CDR3 has 13 residues. With 3 bases removed from V and 3 bases from J, the gap between germline ends came to 11 bases. The CDR3 loop reads CSVDQGWDYGYTF. The CDR3 nucleotides are TGCAGCGTTGATCAGGGGTGGGACTATGGCTACACCTTC.

The chain joins TRBV7-2 to TRBJ1-3; a weak D match, TRBD1 (6 bases). The germline V gene has CDR1 SGHTA and CDR2 FQGNSA. V was pared by 2 bases and J by 0 bases, with 11 bases between. The CDR3 length is 16 residues. DNA of the CDR3: TGTGCCAGCAGCTTAAACAGGGACCACTCTGGAAACACCATATATTTT. Its translation: CASSLNRDHSGNTIYF.

The V gene is TRBV12-5, the J gene TRBJ2-7; weak D call: TRBD2 (6 bases). Looked up from germline, CDR1 is LGHNT and CDR2 is FRNRAP. The CDR3 length is 11 residues. Trimming stripped 8 bases from V and 2 bases from J, with 7 bases between. As DNA, the CDR3 is TGTGCTAGTTCGGGAGCCTACGAGCAGTACTTC. Residues: CASSGAYEQYF. Filled out from reference TRBV12-5 and TRBJ2-7, the complete variable domain reads DARVTQTPRHKVTEMGQEVTMRCQPILGHNTVFWYRQTMMQGLELLAYFRNRAPLDDSGMPKDRFSAEMPDATLATLKIQPSEPRDSAVYFCASSGAYEQYFGPGTRLTVT.

This chain uses TRBV27 with TRBJ2-5; no firm D call. The CDR3 sequence is 13 residues long. Per the germline V gene, CDR1 is MNHEY and CDR2 is SMNVEV (reference sequence). The ends were cut back, 3 bases at V and 0 bases at J, with 5 bases in the middle. The DNA for the CDR3 is TGTGCCAGCAGTTTCCAGAACCAAGAGACCCAGTACTTC. As protein: CASSFQNQETQYF.

The V gene is TRBV4-2, the J gene TRBJ1-5, with 8 bases identical to TRBD1. CDR3 length: 15 residues. Germline CDR1 LGHNA, CDR2 YNFKEQ. With 3 bases clipped from V and 7 bases from J, the junction kept 8 bases outside the gene matches. The DNA of the CDR3 is TGTGCCAGCAGCCAGGGCCGGACAGGGTACCAGCCCCAGCATTTT. Protein product: CASSQGRTGYQPQHF.

This chain uses TRBV5-6 with TRBJ2-7; tentative D call: TRBD2 (6 bases). V lost 4 bases to trimming and J lost 1 base, with 12 bases between them. The CDR3 consists of 14 residues. Germline values: CDR1 SGHDT, CDR2 YYEEEE. CDR3 sequence reads: CASSRGTGSYEQYF. The CDR3 DNA reads TGTGCCAGCAGCCGCGGGACGGGTTCCTACGAGCAGTACTTC.

The gene calls are TRBV27 and TRBJ2-5, with D possibly matching TRBD1 (6 bases). Trimming stripped 8 bases from V and 0 bases from J, with 10 bases between. The CDR3 loop spans 13 amino acids. CDR1 and CDR2 (germline): MNHEY, SMNVEV (reference sequence). Here the CDR3 DNA reads TGTGCCAGCCTTGGACAGAACCAAGAGACCCAGTACTTC. This translates into CASLGQNQETQYF.

This chain's CDR3 is CASSDRGGAAEAFF. In DNA form, the CDR3 reads TGTGCCAGCAGCGACCGAGGGGGGGCCGCTGAAGCTTTCTTT. The chain uses TRBV2 and TRBJ1-1; tentative D call: TRBD1 (6 bases). V lost 6 bases and J 6 bases, leaving 17 bases between the germline ends. The CDR3 is made up of 14 amino acids. Germline V gives CDR1 SNHLY, CDR2 FYNNEI. The complete variable domain, with remaining parts taken from reference TRBV2 and TRBJ1-1, reads EPEVTQTPSHQVTQMGQEVILRCVPISNHLYFYWYRQILGQKVEFLVSFYNNEISEKSEIFDDQFSVERPDGSNFTLKIRSTKLEDSAMYFCASSDRGGAAEAFFGQGTRLTVV.

V and J are TRBV6-1 and TRBJ1-5; D remains ambiguous. The CDR3 spans 12 residues. Germline CDR1 MNHNS, CDR2 SASEGT. V was trimmed by 5 bases and J by 9 bases, leaving 11 bases between them. CDR3 loop: CASSSQALPQHF. The CDR3 nucleotides read TGTGCCAGCAGTTCCCAAGCCCTGCCCCAGCATTTT.

The J gene is TRBJ2-6, the V gene TRBV7-8, with TRBD1 matching over 9 bases. Germline loops: CDR1 SGHVS, CDR2 FQNEAQ. CDR3 length: 19 residues. The junction had 14 bases not matched to a gene; V was cut back by 5 bases and J by 3 bases. This CDR3 reads CASSPRLDRGRDGANVLTF. The CDR3 region has the DNA TGTGCCAGCAGCCCTAGACTGGACAGGGGACGGGATGGGGCCAACGTCCTGACTTTC.

V gene TRBV13 combines with J gene TRBJ1-3; the D gene is possibly TRBD1 (5 bases). CDR1 PRHDT and CDR2 FYEKMQ come from the germline V gene (reference sequence). The V end was cut by 0 bases, the J end by 3 bases, with 9 bases between. The CDR3 runs to 15 residues. In nucleotides, the CDR3 is TGTGCCAGCAGCTTAGGCGTGGGGCTTGGAAACACCATATATTTT. Its translation: CASSLGVGLGNTIYF.